This is a list of T cell receptor beta chains from one sample in a study of blood T cells in healthy people across ages. Each CDR3 protein gets one entry after TCRdb re-called the 5' RACE reads with MiXCR. This sample has under 2 million distinct CDR3 sequences, with about 32% found just once. What was sequenced was blood. These receptors originate from a young woman in good health. Both conserved end residues are part of each CDR3. D genes are given only for firm matches. Expanded clones are given a class, and other clones once, few, many or no size at all.

J gene,V gene,clone size,D gene,CDR3 protein,CDR3 DNA
TRBJ2-1,TRBV5-4,.,.,CASSLDRLTYNEQFF,TGTGCCAGCAGCTTGGACAGACTAACCTACAATGAGCAGTTCTTC
TRBJ2-3,TRBV6-6,many,.,CASSYGAGRSTDTQYF,TGTGCCAGCAGTTACGGGGCGGGACGGAGCACAGATACGCAGTATTTT
TRBJ2-3,TRBV4-1,.,.,CASSLEPPGQTDTQYF,TGCGCCAGCAGCCTGGAACCCCCGGGACAAACAGATACGCAGTATTTT
TRBJ1-2,TRBV5-1,few,TRBD1,CASSQDRGIGGYTF,TGCGCCAGCAGCCAGGACAGGGGAATAGGCGGCTACACCTTC
TRBJ2-7,TRBV27,.,TRBD2,CASGAGETYEQYF,TGTGCCAGCGGAGCGGGAGAGACCTACGAGCAGTACTTC
TRBJ1-1,TRBV20-1,few,.,CSARDGRDIRYTEAFF,TGCAGTGCTAGAGATGGACGGGACATCCGCTACACTGAAGCTTTCTTT
TRBJ1-2,TRBV7-2,.,.,CASSLAAGGPEYGYTF,TGTGCCAGCAGCTTAGCGGCCGGGGGGCCTGAATATGGCTACACCTTC
TRBJ2-1,TRBV7-2,few,TRBD2,CASSPAGGLAGYNEQFF,TGTGCCAGCAGCCCCGCCGGGGGACTAGCGGGCTACAATGAGCAGTTCTTC
TRBJ1-1,TRBV6-6,few,.,CAARDRATEAFF,TGTGCCGCCAGGGATCGGGCCACTGAAGCTTTCTTT
TRBJ2-2,TRBV19,few,.,CASSRVVATGELFF,TGTGCCAGTAGCCGCGTAGTAGCTACCGGGGAGCTGTTTTTT